A selection of T cell receptor beta chains follows, all from one sample in a study of cytomegalovirus exposure and HLA in healthy donors. Sequencing was performed with immunoSEQ multiplex PCR; in TCRdb, only in-frame clones are kept and a portion is missing. Seen here are about 180,000 clones, about 89% observed once, and the top ten hold 2% to 3%. The sequenced sample was PBMCs. These receptor sequences come from a man aged 18 to 30 in good health and CMV-seropositive. Both conserved end residues are part of each CDR3. The order of the fields is V gene, clone size, J gene, D gene, CDR3 protein, CDR3 DNA. The D gene is left open where the match is weak. The listing skips clone size in some rows; elsewhere it reads once, few, many or a size class.

TRBV6-6	-	TRBJ1-3	TRBD1	CASSQGLGGNTIYF	TGTGCCAGCTCACAGGGGCTGGGAGGAAACACCATATATTTT
TRBV15	-	TRBJ2-7	-	CATSRGGRVYEQYF	TGTGCCACCAGCAGAGGAGGCAGGGTCTACGAGCAGTACTTC
TRBV5-1	-	TRBJ2-5	-	CASSLGGVEETQYF	TGCGCCAGCAGCTTAGGGGGGGTAGAAGAGACCCAGTACTTC
TRBV14	-	TRBJ2-1	TRBD2	CASSLLIAGGEQFF	TGTGCCAGCAGCCTTCTGATAGCGGGGGGTGAGCAGTTCTTC
TRBV11-2	-	TRBJ1-2	-	CASSLGPYGYTF	TGTGCCAGCAGCTTAGGGCCCTATGGCTACACCTTC
TRBV27	-	TRBJ1-5	-	CASSTAGGSRINQPQHF	TGTGCCAGCAGCACGGCCGGGGGGAGCCGAATTAATCAGCCCCAGCATTTT
TRBV7-2	-	TRBJ1-2	TRBD1	CASSFGQGAGYTF	TGTGCCAGCAGCTTCGGACAGGGGGCTGGCTACACCTTC
TRBV5-1	once	TRBJ2-3	-	CASSLGVPEVDTQYF	TGCGCCAGCAGCTTGGGGGTCCCCGAGGTAGATACGCAGTATTTT
TRBV6-5	-	TRBJ2-7	TRBD1	CASSPGTGSSYEQYF	TGTGCCAGCAGTCCCGGGACAGGAAGCTCCTACGAGCAGTACTTC
TRBV7-3	-	TRBJ1-5	-	CASSQYEGQPQHF	TGTGCCAGCAGCCAATACGAGGGACAGCCCCAGCATTTT
TRBV7-2	few	TRBJ1-5	-	CASTPTAGQPQHF	TGTGCCAGCACCCCGACGGCAGGTCAGCCCCAGCATTTT
TRBV18	-	TRBJ2-1	TRBD2	CASSPSGLAGGPAAYNEQFF	TGTGCCAGCTCACCAAGCGGACTAGCGGGGGGGCCTGCAGCCTACAATGAGCAGTTCTTC
TRBV28	-	TRBJ1-2	-	CASSYRNYGYTF	TGTGCCAGCAGCTACAGAAACTATGGCTACACCTTC
TRBV5-6	-	TRBJ1-4	-	CASSRIGDWEKLFF	TGTGCCAGCAGCCGGATCGGGGACTGGGAAAAACTGTTTTTT
TRBV28	-	TRBJ2-1	TRBD1	CASTYSGQVIIGQFF	TGTGCCAGCACTTACTCGGGACAGGTCATCATAGGGCAGTTCTTC
TRBV6-5	-	TRBJ2-5	TRBD2	CASKISGNGVETQYF	TGTGCCAGCAAAATAAGCGGGAATGGTGTGGAGACCCAGTACTTC
TRBV6-5	-	TRBJ2-7	-	CASSYASFYEQYF	TGTGCCAGCAGTTACGCCAGTTTCTACGAGCAGTACTTC
TRBV7-6	few	TRBJ1-3	TRBD1	CASSPHGTGGRNTIYF	TGTGCCAGCAGCCCCCACGGGACAGGGGGACGAAACACCATATATTTT
TRBV7-9	once	TRBJ2-1	TRBD1	CASWDRVINEQFF	TGTGCCAGCTGGGACAGGGTGATCAATGAGCAGTTCTTC
TRBV2	-	TRBJ2-4	TRBD1	CASSWDRTTKNIQYF	TGTGCCAGCAGTTGGGACAGAACGACCAAAAACATTCAGTACTTC
TRBV28	-	TRBJ2-7	-	CASSQVGRSYEQYF	TGTGCCAGCAGTCAGGTGGGTCGGTCGTACGAGCAGTACTTC
TRBV30	-	TRBJ2-4	TRBD2	CAWSLAGGNIQYF	TGTGCCTGGAGTCTCGCGGGGGGAAACATTCAGTACTTC
TRBV12-5	-	TRBJ1-1	-	CASGSGTPLEAFF	TGTGCTAGTGGTTCGGGAACCCCCCTTGAAGCTTTCTTT
TRBV6-5	few	TRBJ1-2	-	CASSYSIGSYGYTF	TGTGCCAGCAGTTACTCGATCGGGTCTTATGGCTACACCTTC
TRBV30	once	TRBJ2-7	-	CAWNLGIPYEQYF	TGTGCCTGGAATCTTGGCATCCCCTACGAGCAGTACTTC
TRBV19	once	TRBJ2-2	TRBD2	CASSLLAGGPSGELFF	TGTGCCAGTAGCCTACTAGCGGGGGGGCCTTCCGGGGAGCTGTTTTTT
TRBV9	-	TRBJ2-5	TRBD2	CASSARLAGGVETQYF	TGTGCCAGCAGCGCCCGACTAGCGGGGGGGGTGGAGACCCAGTACTTC
TRBV11-2	-	TRBJ2-2	TRBD2	CASSPRLAGGTNTGELFF	TGTGCCAGCAGCCCACGACTAGCGGGGGGCACGAACACCGGGGAGCTGTTTTTT
TRBV7-2	-	TRBJ2-5	-	CASSPGGLQETQYF	TGTGCCAGCAGCCCCGGTGGGCTCCAAGAGACCCAGTACTTC
TRBV4-3	-	TRBJ1-4	TRBD1	CASSLVQGGEKLFF	TGCGCCAGCAGCCTAGTCCAGGGGGGCGAAAAACTGTTTTTT
TRBV27	-	TRBJ2-5	TRBD2	CASSFLGGSVQETQYF	TGTGCCAGCAGTTTTTTGGGCGGGAGTGTTCAAGAGACCCAGTACTTC
TRBV4-3	-	TRBJ2-2	-	CASSSYTGELFF	TGCGCCAGCAGCTCCTACACCGGGGAGCTGTTTTTT
TRBV5-8	once	TRBJ2-1	-	CASSRERIYNEQFF	TGTGCCAGCAGCCGCGAGCGGATCTACAATGAGCAGTTCTTC
TRBV19	-	TRBJ2-1	-	CASSAGTSAYNEQFF	TGTGCCAGTAGTGCCGGGACTTCTGCCTACAATGAGCAGTTCTTC
TRBV28	-	TRBJ1-5	-	CASSLRDSVSNQPQHF	TGTGCCAGCAGTTTGAGGGACTCGGTAAGCAATCAGCCCCAGCATTTT
TRBV29-1	-	TRBJ1-2	-	CSVAGGAYGYTF	TGCAGCGTTGCGGGGGGAGCCTATGGCTACACCTTC
TRBV9	-	TRBJ2-1	TRBD2	CASSARSGGALNEQFF	TGTGCCAGCAGCGCCCGTAGCGGGGGGGCCCTCAATGAGCAGTTCTTC
TRBV6-5	-	TRBJ1-1	-	CASRLQGNTEAFF	TGTGCCAGCAGGTTACAGGGGAACACTGAAGCTTTCTTT
TRBV4-2	-	TRBJ2-1	-	CASSQDWRAYNEQFF	TGTGCCAGCAGCCAAGATTGGCGGGCTTACAATGAGCAGTTCTTC
TRBV5-6	-	TRBJ1-4	-	CASSLATNEKLFF	TGTGCCAGCAGCCTCGCAACTAATGAAAAACTGTTTTTT
TRBV20-1	-	TRBJ1-1	-	CSLTLNTEAFF	TGCAGTCTAACTTTGAACACTGAAGCTTTCTTT
TRBV12-5	-	TRBJ2-7	TRBD2	CASAPGGGLNEQYF	TGTGCTAGTGCCCCCGGGGGGGGATTAAACGAGCAGTACTTC
TRBV9	-	TRBJ1-2	TRBD1	CASSVAPMTGNYGYTF	TGTGCCAGCAGCGTAGCCCCCATGACAGGGAACTATGGCTACACCTTC
TRBV14	once	TRBJ2-7	TRBD1	CASSYRTGYPYEQYF	TGTGCCAGCAGCTATCGGACAGGGTATCCTTACGAGCAGTACTTC
TRBV6-5	-	TRBJ2-7	-	CASSYREQSPYEQYF	TGTGCCAGCAGTTACCGGGAACAGTCGCCCTACGAGCAGTACTTC
TRBV7-9	-	TRBJ1-5	-	CASSLGEGRQPQHF	TGTGCCAGCAGCTTAGGGGAGGGGAGGCAGCCCCAGCATTTT
TRBV7-9	few	TRBJ1-4	TRBD1	CASSRQGSNEKLFF	TGTGCCAGCAGCAGACAGGGGAGTAATGAAAAACTGTTTTTT
TRBV5-6	-	TRBJ1-2	-	CASSESDVPYYGYTF	TGTGCCAGCAGCGAAAGCGACGTCCCGTACTATGGCTACACCTTC
TRBV6-5	-	TRBJ2-7	-	CASSWGVLGPYEQYF	TGTGCCAGCAGTTGGGGGGTACTTGGTCCCTACGAGCAGTACTTC
TRBV2	-	TRBJ1-2	TRBD1	CASRARGTGDYGYTF	TGTGCCAGCAGAGCGCGCGGGACAGGGGACTATGGCTACACCTTC
TRBV6-6	-	TRBJ2-2	TRBD1	CASSIRTGRTGELFF	TGTGCCAGCAGTATCCGGACAGGGAGGACCGGGGAGCTGTTTTTT
TRBV5-5	-	TRBJ2-7	TRBD1	CASSLMTGAEQYF	TGTGCCAGCAGCCTAATGACAGGGGCGGAGCAGTACTTC
TRBV7-9	once	TRBJ1-2	TRBD1	CAARGPNYGYTF	TGTGCTGCGAGGGGGCCAAACTATGGCTACACCTTC
TRBV4-3	-	TRBJ2-7	-	CASSQDPRTESSYEQYF	TGCGCCAGCAGCCAAGATCCCCGGACAGAGAGCTCCTACGAGCAGTACTTC
TRBV7-6	-	TRBJ1-2	-	CASSLGEGNYGYTF	TGTGCCAGCAGCTTAGGGGAGGGAAACTACGGCTACACCTTC